This T cell receptor (beta chain) was sequenced for a study of T cell responses to AZD1222 COVID-19 vaccine. Study-level findings and limits: Among the donors, most were white British and more were female, and clonal diversity was possibly underestimated. In all cases, repertoires were sampled only after the peak T cell response. Spike-wide vaccine-associated CD4 TCRs dominated at 160-218 and 743-854.

Comments on this clone: The antigen is not known.

Repertoires were generated with immunoSEQ multiplex PCR, while TCRdb's copy carries only in-frame clones and drops some. Of about 97,000 clones detected, around 89% appear once; the ten largest clones hold approximately 7%. The CDR3 sequence is 15 residues long. The receptor was isolated from an adult in good health. V gene TRBV21-1 combines with J gene TRBJ2-7; the table's D call, TRBD2, was not checked against the DNA. TRBV21-1 is a pseudogene. Sequencing was performed on peripheral blood, taken on day 0 of AZD1222 vaccination. CDR3 sequence (DNA): TGTGCCAGCCGCGTCGGGGGGGGCTGCTCCTACGAGCAGTACTTC. This encodes CASRVGGGCSYEQYF.